This T cell receptor (beta chain) was profiled in a study of early T cells in non-severe SARS-CoV-2 infection. Study-level information: Alpha and beta chains were unpaired, from unsorted whole-blood bulk RNA.

The CDR3 is 14 amino acids. V trimming: 3 bases; J trimming: 5 bases; junction bases outside the gene matches: 4. Per the germline V gene, CDR1 is SGDLS and CDR2 is YYNGEE. Comments on this clonotype: Its specificity is unknown.

Each single cDNA molecule received a unique molecular identifier. TCRdb re-called the 5' RACE reads through MiXCR, storing one row per CDR3 protein. The sample carries under 100,000 distinct CDR3 sequences, around 13% recorded once. The study's findings and limits: Anti-spike CD8 specificities were favored by VDJdb matching, whose results missed private and CD4 specificities.

This receptor was obtained from an adult who was a healthcare worker with PCR-confirmed SARS-CoV-2 infection or an uninfected control (not recorded which). The sequenced material came from whole blood. The V and J genes are TRBV9 and TRBJ1-4, with TRBD1 matching 7 bases. The CDR3 spells CASSAGQMNEKLFF. The CDR3 bases are TGTGCCAGCAGCGCGGGACAGATGAATGAAAAACTGTTTTTT. Full variable domain (rest looked up from reference TRBV9 and TRBJ1-4): DSGVTQTPKHLITATGQRVTLRCSPRSGDLSVYWYQQSLDQGLQFLIQYYNGEERAKGNILERFSAQQFPDLHSELNLSSLELGDSALYFCASSAGQMNEKLFFGSGTQLSVL.